The T cell receptor (beta chain) under discussion was sequenced for a study of long-term antiretroviral therapy in people with HIV. Whole-study results and caveats: There were no data on ART adherence, viral resistance or therapy changes, a gap that limits inferences about post-ART repertoire changes.

The CDR3 totals 16 residues. V was trimmed by 5 bases and J by 4 bases, leaving 17 bases between them. Germline V gene data show CDR1 as SGHTA and CDR2 as FQGTGA. Researchers ran immunoSEQ v3.0 at survey level. Produced via immunoSEQ multiplex PCR; TCRdb's table is partial and in-frame only. The sample has about 25,000 clones, 80% to 90% seen once. This clone was found a few times. Its antigen is unknown. Sequenced here: unsorted PBMCs, sampled 1.2 years after starting antiretroviral therapy. The receptor comes from a man in his fifties or sixties with HIV. V usage is TRBV7-3 and J usage is TRBJ2-2; D is perhaps TRBD1 or TRBD2 (5 bases each). For the CDR3, the DNA is TGTGCCAGCAGCCTTGATAAGGGACCGAGCACCGGGGAGCTGTTTTTT. Its protein is CASSLDKGPSTGELFF.